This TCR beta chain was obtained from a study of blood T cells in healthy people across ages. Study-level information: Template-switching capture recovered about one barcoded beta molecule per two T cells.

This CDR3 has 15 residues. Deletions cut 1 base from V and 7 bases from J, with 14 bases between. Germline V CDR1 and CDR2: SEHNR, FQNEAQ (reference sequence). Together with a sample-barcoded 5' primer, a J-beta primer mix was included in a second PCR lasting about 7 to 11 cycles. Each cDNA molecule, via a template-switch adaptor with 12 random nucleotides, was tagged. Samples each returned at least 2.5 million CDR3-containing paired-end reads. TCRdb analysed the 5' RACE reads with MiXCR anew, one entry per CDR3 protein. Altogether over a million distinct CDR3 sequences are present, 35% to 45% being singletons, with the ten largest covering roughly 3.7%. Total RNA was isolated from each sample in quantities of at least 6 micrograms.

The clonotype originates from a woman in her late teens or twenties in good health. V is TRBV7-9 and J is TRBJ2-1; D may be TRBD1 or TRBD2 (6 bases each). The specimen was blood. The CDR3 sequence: CASSLGWGAGNEQFF. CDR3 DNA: TGTGCCAGCAGCTTAGGCTGGGGGGCCGGTAATGAGCAGTTCTTC.